This T cell receptor (beta chain) emerged from a study of blood T cell repertoires in COVID-19. The germline CDR1 and CDR2 sequences are KGHSH and LQKENI. This CDR3 contains 13 residues. V lost 6 bases to trimming and J lost 2 bases; unmatched junction nucleotides: 3. The assay was immunoSEQ multiplex PCR, and TCRdb's table has in-frame clones only and misses some. The profile shows 100,000 to 150,000 clones, about 80% of them singletons. The TCR comes from a human donor in a cohort sampled during active COVID-19. The sample comprised peripheral blood. This chain uses TRBV18 with TRBJ1-1; 7 nucleotides agree with TRBD1. CDR3 sequence reads: CASSGDSNTEAFF. The CDR3 bases are TGTGCCAGCTCTGGGGACAGTAACACTGAAGCTTTCTTT.